The source of this T cell receptor (beta chain) is a study of blood T cell repertoires in COVID-19. Here immunoSEQ multiplex PCR was the method, and the copy in TCRdb shows in-frame clones only, minus some. The sample contains some 130,000 clones, around 86% of which appear only once. Enrolled through a virtual design, the participants were between about 18 and 100 years of age and came from under 25 US areas. Self-reported history from a screening survey and questionnaire set each donor's cohort. V lost 4 bases and J lost 0, with 7 bases in between. CDR3 length equals 14 residues. CDR1 and CDR2 (germline): KGHSH, LQKENI.

V usage is TRBV18 and J usage is TRBJ1-5; D unresolved. Sequenced material: PBMCs or T cells enriched from blood (not recorded which). The receptor's source is a man aged 45-65 years who had recovered from COVID-19. In DNA form, the CDR3 reads TGTGCCAGCTCACAGGAGTATAGCAATCAGCCCCAGCATTTT. Amino acid sequence: CASSQEYSNQPQHF.